The sequence of this TCR beta chain was determined in a study of shared clonotypes between healthy human individuals. Notes on the study in general: Represented diversity, genetic and exposure-history alike, was limited by few donors.

Caucasian adults living in Nashville, Tennessee, provided all samples. A word on this clone: Its antigen is unknown.

Produced via immunoSEQ multiplex PCR; TCRdb's table is partial and in-frame only. The sample has about 990,000 clones; approximately 80% are singletons. Source material: memory CD4+ T cells from PBMCs. Sample subset: CD45RA-negative fraction. This receptor was obtained from a man aged 18 to 35 in good health. Some clones in this sample may be carry-over from other donors' samples.

The CDR3 reads CASSLLRGGGNTIYF. CDR3 DNA sequence: TGTGCCAGCAGCTTGCTCCGGGGTGGTGGAAACACCATATATTTT. The J gene is TRBJ1-3, the V gene TRBV5-6; D is unclear. Germline V gene data show CDR1 as SGHDT and CDR2 as YYEEEE. This CDR3 comprises 15 residues. V dropped 1 base and J dropped 3 bases, with 11 bases sitting between them.